This record looks at one T cell receptor (beta chain) sequence and its context. Source study methods: It was from reference gene primer amplification that nucleated cell counts were estimated. Only in-frame clones appear in the TCRdb table, and some are missing; sequencing was by immunoSEQ multiplex PCR. D and trimming were read from the DNA, whereas the V and J calls and clone size are those reported in that table. The table includes some 330,000 clones, approximately 88% detected once. There are 14 residues in the CDR3. From germline, CDR1 is SGHRS and CDR2 YFSETQ. Trimming shortened V by 2 bases and J by 8 bases, and 11 bases separated the two germline ends. This record comes from a study of blood T cell repertoires in COVID-19.

The sequenced material came from PBMCs or T cells enriched from blood (not recorded which). The J gene is TRBJ1-6, the V gene TRBV5-1; D possibly corresponds to TRBD1 (5 bases). This receptor was identified in a man in his thirties or forties who had recovered from COVID-19. As DNA, the CDR3 is TGCGCCAGCAGCTTCGGGGGGGAATATTCACCCCTCCACTTT. It is translated as CASSFGGEYSPLHF.